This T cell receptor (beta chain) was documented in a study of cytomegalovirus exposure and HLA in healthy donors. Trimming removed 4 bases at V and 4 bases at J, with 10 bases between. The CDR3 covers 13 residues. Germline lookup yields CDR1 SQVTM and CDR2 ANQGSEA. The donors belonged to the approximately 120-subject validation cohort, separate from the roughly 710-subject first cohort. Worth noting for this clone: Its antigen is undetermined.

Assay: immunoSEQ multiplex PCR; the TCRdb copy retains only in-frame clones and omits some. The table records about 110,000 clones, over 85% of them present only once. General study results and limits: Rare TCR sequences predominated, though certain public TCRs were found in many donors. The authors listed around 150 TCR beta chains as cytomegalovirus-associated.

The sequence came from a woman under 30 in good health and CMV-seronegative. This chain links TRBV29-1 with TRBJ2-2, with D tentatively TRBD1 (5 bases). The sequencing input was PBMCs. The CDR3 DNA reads TGCAGCGTTGTCCCAGGGCCCACCGGGGAGCTGTTTTTT. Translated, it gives CSVVPGPTGELFF.